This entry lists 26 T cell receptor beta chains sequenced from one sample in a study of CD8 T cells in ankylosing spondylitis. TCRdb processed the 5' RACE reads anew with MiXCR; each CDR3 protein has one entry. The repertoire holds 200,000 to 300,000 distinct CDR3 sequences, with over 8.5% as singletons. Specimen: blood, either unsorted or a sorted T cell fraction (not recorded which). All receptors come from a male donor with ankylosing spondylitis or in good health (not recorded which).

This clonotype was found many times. CDR3 bases: TGTGCCAGCAGTTTGAAGGGCGGGCCAGATACGCAGTATTTT. Translating it yields CASSLKGGPDTQYF. The chain is built from TRBV12-3 or TRBV12-4 and TRBJ2-3, with D maybe TRBD2 (5 bases). Trimming cost V 3 bases and J 4 bases, with 11 bases left between them. This CDR3 comprises 14 residues.

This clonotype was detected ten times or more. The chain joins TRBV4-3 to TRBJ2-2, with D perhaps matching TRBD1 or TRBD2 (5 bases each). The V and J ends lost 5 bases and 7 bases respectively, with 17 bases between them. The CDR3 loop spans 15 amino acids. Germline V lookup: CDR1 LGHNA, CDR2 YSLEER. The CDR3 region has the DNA TGCGCCAGCAGCACCTCCGGGGCGAGCGACGGGGAGCTGTTTTTT. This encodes CASSTSGASDGELFF.

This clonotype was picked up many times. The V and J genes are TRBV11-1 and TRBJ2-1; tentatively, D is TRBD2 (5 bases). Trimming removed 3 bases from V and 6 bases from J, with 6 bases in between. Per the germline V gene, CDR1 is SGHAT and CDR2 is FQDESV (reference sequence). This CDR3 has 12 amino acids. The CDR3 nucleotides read TGTGCCAGCAGCTTTACTAGCAATGAGCAGTTCTTC. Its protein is CASSFTSNEQFF.

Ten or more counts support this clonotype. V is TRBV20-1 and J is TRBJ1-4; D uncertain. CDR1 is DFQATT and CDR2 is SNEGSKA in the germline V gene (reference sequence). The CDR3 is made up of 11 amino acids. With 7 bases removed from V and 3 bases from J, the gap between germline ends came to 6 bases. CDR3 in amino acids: CSGTSNEKLFF. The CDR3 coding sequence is TGCAGTGGGACCTCTAATGAAAAACTGTTTTTT.

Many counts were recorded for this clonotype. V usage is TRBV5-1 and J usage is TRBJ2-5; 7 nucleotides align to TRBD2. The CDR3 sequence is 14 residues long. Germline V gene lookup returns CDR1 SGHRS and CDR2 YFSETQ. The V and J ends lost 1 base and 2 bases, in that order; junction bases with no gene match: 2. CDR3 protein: CASSLSSGQETQYF. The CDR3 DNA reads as TGCGCCAGCAGCTTGTCTAGCGGACAAGAGACCCAGTACTTC.

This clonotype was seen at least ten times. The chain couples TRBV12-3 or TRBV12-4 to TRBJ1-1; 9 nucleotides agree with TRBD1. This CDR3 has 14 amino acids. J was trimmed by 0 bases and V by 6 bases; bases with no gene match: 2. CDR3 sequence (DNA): TGTGCCAGCAGGTGGACAGGGGTGAACACTGAAGCTTTCTTT. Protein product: CASRWTGVNTEAFF.

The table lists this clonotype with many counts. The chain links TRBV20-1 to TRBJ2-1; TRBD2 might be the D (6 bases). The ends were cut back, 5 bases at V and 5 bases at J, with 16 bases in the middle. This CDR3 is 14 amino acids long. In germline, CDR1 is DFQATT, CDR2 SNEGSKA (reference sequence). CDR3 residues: CSAQGLAGDNEQFF. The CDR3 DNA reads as TGCAGTGCTCAGGGACTGGCAGGAGACAATGAGCAGTTCTTC.

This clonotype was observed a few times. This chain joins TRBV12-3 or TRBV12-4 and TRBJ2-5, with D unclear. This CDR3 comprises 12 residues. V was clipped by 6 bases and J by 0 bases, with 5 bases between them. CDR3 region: CASRQYQETQYF. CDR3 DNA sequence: TGTGCCAGCAGACAGTACCAAGAGACCCAGTACTTC.

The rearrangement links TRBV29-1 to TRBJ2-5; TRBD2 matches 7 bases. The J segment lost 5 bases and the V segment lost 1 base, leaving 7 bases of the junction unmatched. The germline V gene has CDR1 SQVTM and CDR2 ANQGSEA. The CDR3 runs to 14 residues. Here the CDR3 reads CSVEGLAVGETQYF. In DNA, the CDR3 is TGCAGCGTTGAAGGACTAGCCGTGGGGGAGACCCAGTACTTC.

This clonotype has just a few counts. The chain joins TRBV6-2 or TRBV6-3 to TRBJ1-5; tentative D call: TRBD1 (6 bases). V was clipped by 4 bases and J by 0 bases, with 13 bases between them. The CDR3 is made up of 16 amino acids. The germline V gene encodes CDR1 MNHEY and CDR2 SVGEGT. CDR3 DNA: TGTGCCAGCAGTTCAATCAGGGGATATAGCAATCAGCCCCAGCATTTT. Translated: CASSSIRGYSNQPQHF.

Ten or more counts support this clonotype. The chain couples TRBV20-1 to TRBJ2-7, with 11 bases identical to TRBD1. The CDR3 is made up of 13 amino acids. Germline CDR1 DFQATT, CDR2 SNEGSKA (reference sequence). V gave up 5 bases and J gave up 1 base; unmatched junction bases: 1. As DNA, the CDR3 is TGCAGTGCTGGACAGGGGGCGTCCTACGAGCAGTACTTC. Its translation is CSAGQGASYEQYF.

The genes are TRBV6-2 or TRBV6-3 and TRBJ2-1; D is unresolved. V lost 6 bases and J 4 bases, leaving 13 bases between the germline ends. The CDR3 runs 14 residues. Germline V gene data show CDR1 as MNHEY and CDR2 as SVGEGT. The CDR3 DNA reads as TGTGCCAGCAGAGACGAAAACAGTTACAATGAGCAGTTCTTC. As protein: CASRDENSYNEQFF.

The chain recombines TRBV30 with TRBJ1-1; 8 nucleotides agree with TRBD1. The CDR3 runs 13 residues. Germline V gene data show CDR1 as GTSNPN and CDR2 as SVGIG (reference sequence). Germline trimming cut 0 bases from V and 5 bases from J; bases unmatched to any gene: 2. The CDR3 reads CAWSVTGGTEAFF. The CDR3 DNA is TGTGCCTGGAGTGTAACAGGGGGAACTGAAGCTTTCTTT.

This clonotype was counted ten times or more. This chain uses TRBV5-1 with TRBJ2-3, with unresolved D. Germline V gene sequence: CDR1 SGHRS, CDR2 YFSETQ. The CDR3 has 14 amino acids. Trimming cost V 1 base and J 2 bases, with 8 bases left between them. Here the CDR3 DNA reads TGCGCCAGCAGCTTGAGGGAACCCACAGATACGCAGTATTTT. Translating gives CASSLREPTDTQYF.

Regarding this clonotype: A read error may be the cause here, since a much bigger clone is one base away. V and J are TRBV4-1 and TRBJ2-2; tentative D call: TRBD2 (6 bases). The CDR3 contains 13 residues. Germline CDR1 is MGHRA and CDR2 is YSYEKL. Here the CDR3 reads CASRGGDTGQLFF. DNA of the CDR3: TGCGCCAGCAGAGGAGGGGATACCGGGCAGCTGTTTTTT.

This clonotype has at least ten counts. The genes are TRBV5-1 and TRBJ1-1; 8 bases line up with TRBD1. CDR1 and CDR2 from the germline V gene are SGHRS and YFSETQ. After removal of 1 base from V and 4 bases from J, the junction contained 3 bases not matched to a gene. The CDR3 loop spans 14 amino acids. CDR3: CASSLQGASTEAFF. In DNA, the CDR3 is TGCGCCAGCAGCTTGCAGGGGGCCAGCACTGAAGCTTTCTTT.

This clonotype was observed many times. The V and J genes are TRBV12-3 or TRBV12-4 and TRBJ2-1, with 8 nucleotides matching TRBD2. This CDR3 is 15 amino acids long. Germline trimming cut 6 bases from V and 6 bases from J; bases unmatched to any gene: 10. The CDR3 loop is CASSWAAGGTNEQFF. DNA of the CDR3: TGTGCCAGCAGCTGGGCGGCGGGAGGTACCAATGAGCAGTTCTTC.

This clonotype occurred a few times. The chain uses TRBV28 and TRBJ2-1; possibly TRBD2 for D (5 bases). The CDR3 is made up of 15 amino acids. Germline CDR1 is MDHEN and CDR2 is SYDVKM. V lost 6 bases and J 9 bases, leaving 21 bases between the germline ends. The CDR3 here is CASSDVGGVGTEQFF. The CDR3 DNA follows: TGTGCCAGCAGCGACGTCGGAGGCGTCGGCACTGAGCAGTTCTTC.

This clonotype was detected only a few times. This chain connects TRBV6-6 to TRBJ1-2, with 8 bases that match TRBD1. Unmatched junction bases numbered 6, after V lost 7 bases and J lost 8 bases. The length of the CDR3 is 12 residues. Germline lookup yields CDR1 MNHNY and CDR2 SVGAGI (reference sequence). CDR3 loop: CASTDRASGYTF. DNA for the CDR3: TGTGCCAGCACGGACAGGGCGAGCGGCTACACCTTC.

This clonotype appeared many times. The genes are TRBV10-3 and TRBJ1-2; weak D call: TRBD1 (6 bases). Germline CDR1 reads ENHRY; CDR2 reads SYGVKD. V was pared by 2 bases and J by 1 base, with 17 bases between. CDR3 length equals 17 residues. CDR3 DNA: TGTGCCATCAGTGAGACCCTCTTCGGACAGATTAACTATGGCTACACCTTC. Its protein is CAISETLFGQINYGYTF.

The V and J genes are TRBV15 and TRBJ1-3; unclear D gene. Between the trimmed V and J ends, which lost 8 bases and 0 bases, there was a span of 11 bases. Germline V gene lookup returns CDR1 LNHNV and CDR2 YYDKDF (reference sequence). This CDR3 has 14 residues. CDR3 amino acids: CATSFKLSGNTIYF. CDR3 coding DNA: TGTGCCACCTCCTTCAAGCTCTCTGGAAACACCATATATTTT.

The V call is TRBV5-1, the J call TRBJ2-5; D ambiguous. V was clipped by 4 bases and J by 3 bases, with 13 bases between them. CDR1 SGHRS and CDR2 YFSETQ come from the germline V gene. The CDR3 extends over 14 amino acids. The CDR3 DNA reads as TGCGCCAGCAGCCAGGACCGGTGGGAAGAGACCCAGTACTTC. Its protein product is CASSQDRWEETQYF.

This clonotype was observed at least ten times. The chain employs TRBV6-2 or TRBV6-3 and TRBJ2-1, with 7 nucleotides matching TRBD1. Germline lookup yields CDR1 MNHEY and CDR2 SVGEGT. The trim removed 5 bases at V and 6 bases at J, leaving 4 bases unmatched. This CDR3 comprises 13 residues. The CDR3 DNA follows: TGTGCCAGCAGTCGGACAGGAAGCAATGAGCAGTTCTTC. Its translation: CASSRTGSNEQFF.

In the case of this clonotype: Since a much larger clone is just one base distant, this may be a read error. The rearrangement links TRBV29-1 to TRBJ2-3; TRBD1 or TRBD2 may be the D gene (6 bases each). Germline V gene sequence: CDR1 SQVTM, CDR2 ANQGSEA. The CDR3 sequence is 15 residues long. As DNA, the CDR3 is TGCAGCGTTGATGGCAGTCCTCCGGGGGCAGATGCGCAGTATTTT. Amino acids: CSVDGSPPGADAQYF.

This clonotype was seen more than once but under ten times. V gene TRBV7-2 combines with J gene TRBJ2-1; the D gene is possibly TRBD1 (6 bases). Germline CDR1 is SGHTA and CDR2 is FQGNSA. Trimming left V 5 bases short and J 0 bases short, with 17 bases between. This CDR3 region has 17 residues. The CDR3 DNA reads TGTGCCAGCAGCCCCGCTCTAGCAGGGGCCTCCTACAATGAGCAGTTCTTC. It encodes CASSPALAGASYNEQFF.

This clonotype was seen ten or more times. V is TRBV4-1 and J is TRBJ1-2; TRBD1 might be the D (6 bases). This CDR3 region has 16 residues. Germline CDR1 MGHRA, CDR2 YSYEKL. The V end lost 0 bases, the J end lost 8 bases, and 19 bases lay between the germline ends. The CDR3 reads CASSQEVNAGAVGYTF. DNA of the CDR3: TGCGCCAGCAGCCAAGAAGTCAACGCAGGGGCCGTGGGCTACACCTTC.